This T cell receptor beta chain comes out of a study of T cells in Graves' hyperthyroidism and ophthalmopathy. This clonotype has just a few counts. Exclusion of patients followed from uncontrolled infection, other autoimmune disease, pregnancy or lactation. Germline V lookup: CDR1 SEHNR, CDR2 FQNEAQ (reference sequence). This CDR3 comprises 17 residues. V was trimmed by 5 bases and J by 2 bases, leaving 21 bases between them. TCR beta CDR3 regions were amplified from RNA. TCR CDR3 underwent first-round RT-PCR with the HTBI primer set. TCRdb passed the multiplex PCR reads through MiXCR, listing each CDR3 protein once. The sample includes approximately 690,000 distinct CDR3 sequences, around 20% of them seen just once.

Sequencing was done on a sample of blood. The chain employs TRBV7-9 and TRBJ1-1, with TRBD1 as a possible D gene (6 bases). This TCR derives from a man aged 25-45 years with Graves' ophthalmopathy. CDR3 protein: CASSPPGRGSTNTEAFF. CDR3 nucleotide sequence: TGTGCCAGCAGCCCGCCGGGCAGGGGATCAACAAACACTGAAGCTTTCTTT. Filled out from reference TRBV7-9 and TRBJ1-1, the complete variable domain reads DTGVSQNPRHKITKRGQNVTFRCDPISEHNRLYWYRQTLGQGPEFLTYFQNEAQLEKSRLLSDRFSAERPKGSFSTLEIQRTEQGDSAMYLCASSPPGRGSTNTEAFFGQGTRLTVV.